The rows below give T cell receptor beta chains drawn from one sample of a study of blood T cell repertoires in COVID-19. The data were produced by immunoSEQ multiplex PCR, yet TCRdb's version contains in-frame clones alone and is incomplete. The sample records tens of thousands of clones, around 90% being singletons. The sample comprised peripheral blood. The origin of the receptors is a man over 45 with active COVID-19. CDR3s leave out the opening cysteine and the closing phenylalanine or tryptophan.

j_gene	v_gene	CDR3aa
TRBJ2-7	TRBV13	ASSRGLGSYEQY
TRBJ1-4	TRBV3-1/TRBV3-2	ASRRGGRGGKLF
TRBJ1-1	TRBV5-6	ASSREGANTEAF
TRBJ2-5	TRBV18	ASSPTGPQETQY
TRBJ2-3	TRBV11-2	ASSLDPGQSTDTQY
TRBJ2-1	TRBV5-3	ARSLGTGGFNEQF
TRBJ1-2	TRBV7-3	ASSFGTGGGYT
TRBJ1-6	TRBV30	AWSLRITGALGLH
TRBJ2-1	TRBV5-1	ASSLLRRERASYNEQF
TRBJ1-5	TRBV9	ASSVGTGDRGNQPQH
TRBJ2-5	TRBV20-1	SASPGGETQY
TRBJ2-7	TRBV4-1	ASSHRPGQGLAHEQY
TRBJ1-5	TRBV4-1	ASSLRGPQQPQH
TRBJ1-3	TRBV11-2	ASSLAGNTIY
TRBJ2-7	TRBV3-1/TRBV3-2	ASSQEAVTEQY
TRBJ1-6	TRBV15	ATSRATGYNSPLH
TRBJ1-2	TRBV19	ATAQRDRVKANYGYT
TRBJ2-1	TRBV11-3	ASSLEGGRETNEQF
TRBJ1-1	TRBV15	ATSRVRGYTEAF
TRBJ2-1	TRBV13	ASSLLTGDWNEQF
TRBJ1-2	TRBV11-2	ASSPGQNYGYT
TRBJ2-1	TRBV5-1	ASSSGGTGWDEQF
TRBJ2-5	TRBV5-1	ASSLGPARSEETQY
TRBJ2-4	TRBV5-1	ASSSRGGIAKNIQY
TRBJ2-5	TRBV7-9	ASSLAQLQETQY
TRBJ1-5	TRBV30	AWSVQGVTQPQH
TRBJ2-4	TRBV5-1	ASSLRGGDIQY